The next 10 T cell receptor beta chains were all read from a single sample in a study of neurological immune-mediated disorders (dated by TCRdb to between 2019 and 2020). The library was generated by 5' RACE. The sequencing machine was an Illumina HiSeq 2500. TCRdb cleaned the public reads at Q25 with fastp, built clones with MiXCR and kept in-frame beta chains. Rows matching on CDR3 protein sequence are summarized as one entry with the most common DNA and genes. The sample yields about 62,000 distinct CDR3 sequences; 3.5% to 4.5% were counted once. 2.2% of the sample is in the top ten clones. The sequenced sample was PBMCs. Receptors originate from a woman between 50 and 59 years old with multiple sclerosis.

This clonotype was seen many times. The DNA for the CDR3 is TGTGCCAGCTCACCCGACCCGACAGGCGGCTACACCTTC. Protein sequence: CASSPDPTGGYTF. V usage is TRBV18 and J usage is TRBJ1-2, with D possibly being TRBD1 (6 bases). The CDR3 sequence is 13 residues long. The V gene's germline CDR1 is KGHSH and CDR2 LQKENI. V shed 3 bases and J shed 8 bases, with 13 bases lying between them.

Many counts were recorded for this clonotype. J is TRBJ2-7 and V is TRBV12-3 or TRBV12-4, with D perhaps matching TRBD1 (6 bases). There are 15 residues in the CDR3. The V and J ends lost 3 bases and 2 bases respectively, with 14 bases between them. In DNA form, the CDR3 reads TGTGCCAGCAGTTTGGGGGCCCATAGTACCTACGAGCAGTACTTC. Its translation: CASSLGAHSTYEQYF.

This clonotype showed up many times. A junction boundary mismatches the germline segment, possibly from a read error. This chain uses TRBV7-7 with TRBJ2-1; D unresolved. The CDR3 length is 14 residues. Per the germline V gene, CDR1 is SSHAT and CDR2 is FNYEAQ (reference sequence). The CDR3 DNA is TGTGCTAGCAGTTTCGGTACCCCTGGGAATGAGCAGTTCTTC. Translated, it gives CASSFGTPGNEQFF. Full variable domain (remainder filled in from reference TRBV7-7 and TRBJ2-1): GAGVSQSPRYKVTKRGQDVTLRCDPISSHATLYWYQQALGQGPEFLTYFNYEAQPDKSGLPSDRFSAERPEGSISTLTIQRTEQRDSAMYRCASSFGTPGNEQFFGPGTRLTVL.

This clonotype has a count of ten or more. This chain links TRBV20-1 with TRBJ2-3; 7 bases match TRBD2. V shed 6 bases, J shed 1 base, and the junction held 7 bases outside the gene matches. The CDR3 is 14 amino acids. Germline V lookup: CDR1 DFQATT, CDR2 SNEGSKA (reference sequence). Here the CDR3 reads CSAPGGRGTDTQYF. Written as DNA, the CDR3 is TGCAGTGCGCCGGGGGGTAGGGGCACAGATACGCAGTATTTT.

This rearrangement joins TRBV15 to TRBJ1-5, with D unclear. Germline lookup yields CDR1 LNHNV and CDR2 YYDKDF (reference sequence). V shed 6 bases and J shed 5 bases, with 14 bases lying between them. The CDR3 spans 14 residues. CDR3 region: CATRDPSRDQPQHF. DNA of the CDR3: TGTGCCACCAGAGACCCCTCGCGTGATCAGCCCCAGCATTTT.

This clonotype occurred many times. This chain links TRBV29-1 with TRBJ1-1, with no clear D. The CDR3 contains 12 residues. V was pared by 3 bases and J by 1 base, with 6 bases between. Germline V gene data show CDR1 as SQVTM and CDR2 as ANQGSEA. CDR3 sequence (DNA): TGCAGCGTTGACAGGAGGAACACTGAAGCTTTCTTT. Encoded protein: CSVDRRNTEAFF.

This clonotype was seen more than once but under ten times. With a much larger clone just one base away, this may be a read error. The chain combines TRBV11-3 with TRBJ1-1; 10 bases are shared with TRBD1. Germline V gene sequence: CDR1 SGHNT, CDR2 YENEEA. Trimming at V came to 3 bases and at J to 10 bases, leaving 5 bases not matched to a gene. This CDR3 spans 13 amino acids. The CDR3 spells CASSFTRDRGAFF. In nucleotides, the CDR3 is TGTGCCAGCAGCTTTACACGGGACAGGGGAGCTTTCTTT.

This clonotype was counted only a few times. The genes are TRBV5-1 and TRBJ1-4; D ambiguous. The germline V gene has CDR1 SGHRS and CDR2 YFSETQ. Trimming took 3 bases from V and 3 from J, leaving 12 bases between them. The CDR3 is 15 residues long. CDR3 coding DNA: TGCGCCAGCAGCTCCGCTGGTCCGGCTAATGAAAAACTGTTTTTT. This gives the protein CASSSAGPANEKLFF.

Comment on this clonotype: A read error may explain this, as a much larger clone is one base away. The J gene is TRBJ1-6, the V gene TRBV29-1; no definite D call. This CDR3 contains 14 residues. Germline CDR1 reads SQVTM; CDR2 reads ANQGSEA. The CDR3 DNA reads TGCAGCGTTGAACACCGGGATGAGAATTCACCCATCCACTTT. It translates to CSVEHRDENSPIHF.

This clonotype was found many times. This rearrangement joins TRBV29-1 to TRBJ1-1; 7 bases align to TRBD1. CDR3 size: 14 residues. Germline V gene sequence: CDR1 SQVTM, CDR2 ANQGSEA. The V segment lost 6 bases and the J segment 6 bases; nucleotides outside the gene matches: 13. CDR3 bases: TGCAGCGTCAACGACAGGGTCGTAAGCTCTGAAGCTTTCTTT. It translates to CSVNDRVVSSEAFF.